The 2 T cell receptor beta chains below were found in one sample sequenced in a study of Graves' ophthalmopathy and Graves' hyperthyroidism. For repertoire sequencing, the TCR beta CDR3 regions were amplified from RNA transcripts. HTBI primers were used in a first-round RT-PCR, which preceded a second-round multiplex PCR. TCRdb reprocessed the multiplex PCR reads with MiXCR, giving one entry per CDR3 protein. Here the sample spans a few hundred thousand distinct CDR3 sequences, roughly 40% being singletons. The sample taken for sequencing was peripheral blood or thyroid tissue (not recorded which). The source is an adult man with Graves' hyperthyroidism.

The chain carries TRBV30 and TRBJ2-7; 8 nucleotides agree with TRBD1. Unmatched junction bases numbered 2, after V lost 6 bases and J lost 1 base. This CDR3 is 12 amino acids long. Germline V gene data show CDR1 as GTSNPN and CDR2 as SVGIG (reference sequence). DNA for the CDR3: TGTGCCTGTGGGACAGGTTCCTACGAGCAGTACTTC. Its protein product is CACGTGSYEQYF. Using reference TRBV30 and TRBJ2-7 for the parts outside the CDR3, the full variable domain is SQTIHQWPATLVQPVGSPLSLECTVEGTSNPNLYWYRQAAGRGLQLLFYSVGIGQISSEVPQNLSASRPQDRQFILSSKKLLLSDSGFYLCACGTGSYEQYFGPGTRLTVT.

This clonotype was seen a single time. Given a much more abundant clone one base away, this may be a read error. Likely a read error: the CDR3 ends without its conserved phenylalanine or tryptophan. The chain joins TRBV5-4 to TRBJ2-5; 10 bases fit TRBD2. The CDR3 extends over 14 amino acids. Trimming removed 3 bases from V and 5 bases from J; junction bases left unmatched: 4. Germline CDR1 and CDR2: SGHNT and YYREEE (reference sequence). CDR3 sequence reads: CASSSASGGETQYL. In nucleotides, the CDR3 is TGTGCCAGCAGCTCGGCTAGCGGGGGCGAGACCCAGTACCTC.